Listed below are T cell receptor beta chains from one sample, sequenced in a study of CD8+ T cells in alopecia areata. Using immunoSEQ multiplex PCR, the repertoire was profiled, and TCRdb retains in-frame clones only, with some absent. This sample carries over 6,000 clones, 60% to 80% of them seen once, and the ten largest clones take about 14%. Sequences were derived from skin, sampled at week 0. These receptors originate from a human donor with alopecia areata. The CDR3 runs from the conserved cysteine through the conserved F or W. Fields, in order: D gene, V gene, J gene, clone size, CDR3 protein, CDR3 DNA. D genes are given only for firm matches. Expanded clones are given a class, and other clones once, few, many or no size at all.

>-|TRBV29-1|TRBJ2-7|once
CSVTETYEQYF
TGCAGCGTTACGGAAACCTACGAGCAGTACTTC
>TRBD2|TRBV15|TRBJ2-3|few
CATSSWGGIGSDTQYF
TGTGCCACCAGCAGTTGGGGGGGGATAGGGTCAGATACGCAGTATTTT
>-|TRBV9|TRBJ1-5|-
CASSAAPDQPQHF
TGTGCCAGCAGCGCGGCACCAGATCAGCCCCAGCATTTT
>-|TRBV19|TRBJ1-1|-
CASSIVQTNTEAFF
TGTGCCAGTAGTATAGTGCAGACGAACACTGAAGCTTTCTTT
>TRBD2|TRBV5-1|TRBJ2-1|-
CASSFGDYSYNEQFF
TGCGCCAGCAGCTTCGGGGACTACTCCTACAATGAGCAGTTCTTC
>TRBD2|TRBV2|TRBJ2-1|few
CASTTGRGGKDEQFF
TGTGCCAGCACCACGGGGCGGGGGGGCAAAGATGAGCAGTTCTTC
>-|TRBV11-2|TRBJ1-4|few
CASSLAGGENEKLFF
TGTGCCAGCAGCTTAGCCGGGGGGGAAAATGAAAAACTGTTTTTT
>-|TRBV15|TRBJ1-2|-
CATSRDRGRYGYTF
TGTGCCACCAGCAGAGATCGGGGGCGTTATGGCTACACCTTC
>TRBD2|TRBV29-1|TRBJ2-1|-
CSVEVVGGDNEQFF
TGCAGCGTTGAAGTTGTTGGGGGGGACAATGAGCAGTTCTTC
>-|TRBV14|TRBJ2-5|-
CASSQVPAQETQYF
TGTGCCAGCAGCCAAGTACCAGCTCAAGAGACCCAGTACTTC
>-|TRBV6-5|TRBJ2-6|-
CASSLAGANVLTF
TGTGCCAGCAGTTTGGCAGGGGCCAACGTCCTGACTTTC
>-|TRBV5-6|TRBJ1-1|-
CASSLDAGLNTEAFF
TGTGCCAGCAGCTTAGACGCGGGCTTAAACACTGAAGCTTTCTTT
>-|TRBV2|TRBJ1-2|few
CASQGQFNYGYTF
TGTGCCAGCCAGGGGCAGTTTAACTATGGCTACACCTTC
>-|TRBV9|TRBJ1-2|-
CASSSTSPSGYTF
TGTGCCAGCAGCTCGACTTCTCCCAGTGGCTACACCTTC
>-|TRBV7-2|TRBJ1-1|-
CASSPGRGSSEAFF
TGTGCCAGCAGCCCCGGCAGGGGTTCGTCTGAAGCTTTCTTT
>TRBD1|TRBV4-1|TRBJ1-5|few
CASSQDLTGRQPQHF
TGCGCCAGCAGCCAAGACTTGACAGGGCGACAGCCCCAGCATTTT
>TRBD2|TRBV9|TRBJ2-3|-
CASSVGPLAIDTQYF
TGTGCCAGCAGCGTGGGGCCACTAGCGATCGATACGCAGTATTTT
>-|TRBV9|TRBJ1-1|-
CASSVGGFVTPDTEAFF
TGTGCCAGCAGCGTAGGGGGGTTCGTCACACCCGACACTGAAGCTTTCTTT
>-|TRBV14|TRBJ1-1|once
CASSPVLHGGTEAFF
TGTGCCAGCAGCCCCGTACTGCACGGGGGGACTGAAGCTTTCTTT
>-|TRBV20-1|TRBJ2-2|few
CSASWFGELFF
TGCAGTGCTAGTTGGTTCGGGGAGCTGTTTTTT
>TRBD1|TRBV10-3|TRBJ2-5|-
CASGQGETQYF
TGTGCATCAGGACAGGGAGAGACCCAGTACTTC
>TRBD1|TRBV7-6|TRBJ2-2|-
CASSLIPPDRENTGELFF
TGTGCCAGCAGCTTAATACCGCCGGACAGGGAAAACACCGGGGAGCTGTTTTTT
>-|TRBV19|TRBJ1-1|-
CASIGGRAGTEAFF
TGTGCCAGTATTGGAGGCAGGGCGGGCACTGAAGCTTTCTTT
>-|TRBV15|TRBJ2-3|once
CATSRVTDTQYF
TGTGCCACCAGCAGAGTCACAGATACGCAGTATTTT
>-|TRBV10-3|TRBJ1-2|-
CAISESTGKGSYGYTF
TGTGCCATCAGTGAGTCGACGGGGAAGGGTTCCTATGGCTACACCTTC
>-|TRBV10-3|TRBJ1-1|-
CAISSSGDVNTEAFF
TGTGCCATCAGTTCCTCGGGGGACGTGAACACTGAAGCTTTCTTT
>TRBD1|TRBV6-5|TRBJ1-6|-
CASSAGQGNSPLHF
TGTGCCAGCAGCGCGGGACAGGGGAATTCACCCCTCCACTTT
>TRBD2|TRBV13|TRBJ2-3|-
CASSPLLAGLTDTQYF
TGTGCCAGCAGCCCCCTACTAGCGGGCCTCACAGATACGCAGTATTTT
>-|TRBV29-1|TRBJ2-5|-
CSALQGQETQYF
TGCAGCGCCTTACAGGGACAAGAGACCCAGTACTTC
>-|TRBV21-1|TRBJ2-3|-
CASSTTGDGTDTQYF
TGTGCCAGCAGCACTACAGGGGACGGCACAGATACGCAGTATTTT
>TRBD1|TRBV10-3|TRBJ2-6|few
CAIGAGGRSGANVLTF
TGTGCCATCGGCGCAGGGGGCAGGTCTGGGGCCAACGTCCTGACTTTC